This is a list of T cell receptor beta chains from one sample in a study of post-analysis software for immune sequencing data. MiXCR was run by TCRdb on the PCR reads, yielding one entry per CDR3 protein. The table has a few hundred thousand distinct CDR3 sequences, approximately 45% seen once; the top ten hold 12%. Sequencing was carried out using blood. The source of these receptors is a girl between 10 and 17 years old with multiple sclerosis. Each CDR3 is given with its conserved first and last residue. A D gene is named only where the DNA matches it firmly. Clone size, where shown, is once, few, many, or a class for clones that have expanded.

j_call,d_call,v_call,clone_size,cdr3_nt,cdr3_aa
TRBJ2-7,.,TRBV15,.,TGTGCCACCAGCAGAGAACAGGGGACCGGGAGAAACGAGCAGTACTTC,CATSREQGTGRNEQYF
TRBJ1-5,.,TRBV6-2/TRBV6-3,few,TGTGCCAGCAGTTACTCAGGCAGCAATCAGCCCCAGCATTTT,CASSYSGSNQPQHF
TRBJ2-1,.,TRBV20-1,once,TGCAGTGCTGTAGCGAGTTCCTACAATGAGCAGTTCTTC,CSAVASSYNEQFF
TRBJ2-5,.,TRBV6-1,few,TGTGCCAGCCTACCGGGACTGCAAGAGACCCAGTACTTC,CASLPGLQETQYF
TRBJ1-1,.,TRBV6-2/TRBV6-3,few,TGTGCCAGCAGTTTCATCCTCGGGGGCGGTTACACTGAAGCTTTCTTT,CASSFILGGGYTEAFF
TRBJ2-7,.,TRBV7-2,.,TGTGCCAGCAGCCGACTCTGGACTGTTACCTACGAGCAGTACTTC,CASSRLWTVTYEQYF
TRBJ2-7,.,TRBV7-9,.,TGTGCCAGCAGCTTAGGTCAGGGTAAGGTATTCTACGAGCAGTACTTC,CASSLGQGKVFYEQYF
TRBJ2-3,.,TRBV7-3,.,TGTGCCAGCAGCTTAATGGGGGAGGGGGGCACAGATACGCAGTATTTT,CASSLMGEGGTDTQYF
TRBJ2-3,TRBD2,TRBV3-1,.,TGTGCCAGCAGCCAAGATATCGCTAGCGGGGGGACAGATACGCAGTATTTT,CASSQDIASGGTDTQYF
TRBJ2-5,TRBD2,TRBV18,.,TGTGCCAGCTCACCAATAGCGGGAGAATCTCAGGAGACCCAGTACTTC,CASSPIAGESQETQYF
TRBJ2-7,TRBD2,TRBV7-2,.,TGTGCCAGCAGCTTATCCGCTAGCGGGAGGGCCGGCTACGAGCAGTACTTC,CASSLSASGRAGYEQYF
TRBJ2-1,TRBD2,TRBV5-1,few,TGCGCCAGCAGCTTTGCGAGCGGGATTAATGAGCAGTTCTTC,CASSFASGINEQFF
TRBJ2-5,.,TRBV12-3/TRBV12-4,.,TGTGCCAGCAGTCTAGACCGAGAGGGGACCCAGTACTTC,CASSLDREGTQYF
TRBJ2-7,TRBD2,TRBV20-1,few,TGCAGTGCTAGGGGCCCGGGACTAGCGGGAGTGGGCTACGAGCAGTACTTC,CSARGPGLAGVGYEQYF
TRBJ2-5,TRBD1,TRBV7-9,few,TGTGCCAGCAGCCCCGGACAGGGGCCGTACCAAGAGACCCAGTACTTC,CASSPGQGPYQETQYF
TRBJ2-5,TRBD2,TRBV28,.,TGTGCCAGCAGGGCTAGCGGCACTAGGGAGACCCAGTACTTC,CASRASGTRETQYF
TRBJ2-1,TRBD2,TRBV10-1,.,TGCGCCGGCAGTGATGGTGGACTAGCGGGAGTCGAGCAGTTCTTC,CAGSDGGLAGVEQFF
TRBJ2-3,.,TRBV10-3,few,TGTGCCATCAGTGAAGTTGGCGCTACAGATACGCAGTATTTT,CAISEVGATDTQYF
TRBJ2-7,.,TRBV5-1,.,TGCGCCAGCAGCTTGGACTACACTTACGAGCAGTACTTC,CASSLDYTYEQYF
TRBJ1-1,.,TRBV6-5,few,TGTGCCAGCAGTTACAGGGTCGGGACTGAAGCTTTCTTT,CASSYRVGTEAFF
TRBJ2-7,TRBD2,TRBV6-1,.,TGTGCCAGCAGTGCCTCCGGGACTAGCGGGAACTACGAGCAGTACTTC,CASSASGTSGNYEQYF
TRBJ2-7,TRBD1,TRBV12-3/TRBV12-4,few,TGTGCCAGCAGTCTCGGGACAGGGGGACCTCGGGAGCAGTACTTC,CASSLGTGGPREQYF
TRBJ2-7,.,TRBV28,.,TGTGCCAGCAGCCCCCCATTCTTCGCTAGCGAGACCTACGAGCAGTACTTC,CASSPPFFASETYEQYF
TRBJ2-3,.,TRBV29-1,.,TGCAGCGTTGTTTTGCGGTCCACAGATACGCAGTATTTT,CSVVLRSTDTQYF
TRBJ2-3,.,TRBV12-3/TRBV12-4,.,TGTGCCAGCAGTTGTCCAGGGCGGACAGATACGCAGTATTTT,CASSCPGRTDTQYF
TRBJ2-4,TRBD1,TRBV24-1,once,TGTGCCACCAGTGATCCGGGACAGAAAAACATTCAGTACTTC,CATSDPGQKNIQYF
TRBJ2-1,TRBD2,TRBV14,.,TGTGCCAGCAGCCAAGAAGGCGGGAGAGGGCAGTTCTTC,CASSQEGGRGQFF
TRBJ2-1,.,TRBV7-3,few,TGTGCCAGCAGCTTAGACGGGGTGAGTGAGCAGTTCTTC,CASSLDGVSEQFF
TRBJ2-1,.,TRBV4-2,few,TGTGCCAGCGGGGACCTCAGGGGCAATGAGCAGTTCTTC,CASGDLRGNEQFF
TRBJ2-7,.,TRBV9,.,TGTGCCAGCAGCCATACCACAGGGTCCGAGCAGTACTTC,CASSHTTGSEQYF
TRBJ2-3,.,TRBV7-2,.,TGTGCCAGCAGCCAGCCCGGCTTTGAGGATACGCAGTATTTT,CASSQPGFEDTQYF
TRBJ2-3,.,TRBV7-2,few,TGTGCCAGCAGCTTGATGATCGGCACAGATACGCAGTATTTT,CASSLMIGTDTQYF
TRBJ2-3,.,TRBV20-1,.,TGCAGTGCTCTTAGCCCGCTCAGGTCTAGCACAGATACGCAGTATTTT,CSALSPLRSSTDTQYF
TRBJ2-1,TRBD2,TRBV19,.,TGTGCCAGTAGTATCGGTAGCGGGAGGACCTACAATGAGCAGTTCTTC,CASSIGSGRTYNEQFF
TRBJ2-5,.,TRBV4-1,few,TGCGCCAGCAGCCGGGACGCGAGGGAGACCCAGTACTTC,CASSRDARETQYF
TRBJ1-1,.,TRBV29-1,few,TGCAGCGCCCTAAGGGACACAAACACTGAAGCTTTCTTT,CSALRDTNTEAFF
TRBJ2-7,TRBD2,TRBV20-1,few,TGCAGTGCTAGTGTACTAGCGGGAGCGCCCTACGAGCAGTACTTC,CSASVLAGAPYEQYF
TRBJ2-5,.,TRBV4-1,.,TGCGCCAGCAGCCGAAGACCTGACGGGGAGACCCAGTACTTC,CASSRRPDGETQYF
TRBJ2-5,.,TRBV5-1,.,TGCGCCAGCAGCTTGGAGGGCGTACTAGGGAGTGAGACCCAGTACTTC,CASSLEGVLGSETQYF
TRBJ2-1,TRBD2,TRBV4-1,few,TGCGCCAGCAGCCAAGGGCTAGCGGGACAATTGGGGAATGAGCAGTTCTTC,CASSQGLAGQLGNEQFF
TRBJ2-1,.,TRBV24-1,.,TGTGCCACCAGTGATTTCTATGAGCAGTTCTTC,CATSDFYEQFF
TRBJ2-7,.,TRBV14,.,TGTGCCAGCAGCCAAAATCTAGCCTCAGAGCAGTACTTC,CASSQNLASEQYF
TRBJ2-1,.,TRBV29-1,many,TGCAGCGTTGACAGGGGCGAAGGTAATGAGCAGTTCTTC,CSVDRGEGNEQFF
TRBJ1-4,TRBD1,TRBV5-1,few,TGCGCCAGCAGCCAGGGGACAGGGAATGAAAAACTGTTTTTT,CASSQGTGNEKLFF
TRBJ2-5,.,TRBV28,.,TGTGCCAGCAGTTTAGAGGGTTATGGATCAGAGACCCAGTACTTC,CASSLEGYGSETQYF
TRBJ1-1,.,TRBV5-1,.,TGCGCCAGCAGCTCGACCGGTGGGAACACTGAAGCTTTCTTT,CASSSTGGNTEAFF
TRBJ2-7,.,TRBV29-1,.,TGCAGCGTTGAAGATCTTTATGGGTACGAGCAGTACTTC,CSVEDLYGYEQYF
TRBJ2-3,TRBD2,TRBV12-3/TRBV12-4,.,TGTGCCAGCAGTTCCCCGCTAGCGGGAGGGAGCACAGATACGCAGTATTTT,CASSSPLAGGSTDTQYF
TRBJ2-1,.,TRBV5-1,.,TGCGCCAGCAGCTCGGAAAGTCGGGACAATGAGCAGTTCTTC,CASSSESRDNEQFF
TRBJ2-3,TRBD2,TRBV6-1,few,TGTGCCAGCAGAAGCGGGAGTCCCGCAGATACGCAGTATTTT,CASRSGSPADTQYF
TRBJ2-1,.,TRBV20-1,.,TGCAGTGCTAGAGCCCATCGGTTGGCTGAAGGGAGTGAGCAGTTCTTC,CSARAHRLAEGSEQFF
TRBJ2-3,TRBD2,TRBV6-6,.,TGTGCCAGCAGTTACACAAGGGCTAGCGGGAGTGCAGATACGCAGTATTTT,CASSYTRASGSADTQYF
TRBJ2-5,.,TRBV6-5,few,TGTGCCAGCAGTTTCGACGGCATTCAAGAGACCCAGTACTTC,CASSFDGIQETQYF
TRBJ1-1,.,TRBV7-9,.,TGTGCCAGCAGCTTTCTCGCCGCCCCTGAAGCTTTCTTT,CASSFLAAPEAFF
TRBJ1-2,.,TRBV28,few,TGTGCCAGCGGGGACACCTTGGGCTACACCTTC,CASGDTLGYTF
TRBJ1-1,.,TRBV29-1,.,TGCAGCGTCGTCAGAGCGGGAGGCACTGAAGCTTTCTTT,CSVVRAGGTEAFF
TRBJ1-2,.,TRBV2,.,TGTGCCAGCAGTGTGGGACGGGGTGACTATGGCTACACCTTC,CASSVGRGDYGYTF
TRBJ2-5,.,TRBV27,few,TGTGCCAGCCGAAAAGACTGGACCCAGTACTTC,CASRKDWTQYF
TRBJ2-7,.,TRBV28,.,TGTGCCAGCAGTTTACCGGCCAGAGACTACGAGCAGTACTTC,CASSLPARDYEQYF
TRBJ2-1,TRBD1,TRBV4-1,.,TGCGCCAGCAGCCAAGATCCCCTGACAGGGTCGATGAATGAGCAGTTCTTC,CASSQDPLTGSMNEQFF